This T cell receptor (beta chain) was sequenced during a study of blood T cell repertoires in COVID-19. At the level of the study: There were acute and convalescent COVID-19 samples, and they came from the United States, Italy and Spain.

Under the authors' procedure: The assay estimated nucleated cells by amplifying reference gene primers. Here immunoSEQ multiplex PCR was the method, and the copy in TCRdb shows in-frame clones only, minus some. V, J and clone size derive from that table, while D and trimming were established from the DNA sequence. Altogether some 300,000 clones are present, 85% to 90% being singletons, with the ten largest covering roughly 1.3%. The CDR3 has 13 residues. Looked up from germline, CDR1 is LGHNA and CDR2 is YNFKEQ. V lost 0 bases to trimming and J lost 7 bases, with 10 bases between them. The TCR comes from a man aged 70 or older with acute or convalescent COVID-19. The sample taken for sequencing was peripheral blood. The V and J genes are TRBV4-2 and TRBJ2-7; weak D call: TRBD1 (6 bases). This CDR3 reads CASSQDRGREQYF. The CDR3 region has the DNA TGTGCCAGCAGCCAAGACAGGGGTCGAGAGCAGTACTTC.